This record covers a single T cell receptor (beta chain). Its antigen is not identified. The study ran its PCR with 60 Vbeta and 13 Jbeta primers. The assay was immunoSEQ multiplex PCR, and TCRdb's table has in-frame clones only and misses some. This repertoire shows approximately 120,000 clones, around three quarters found once; its top ten account for around 3.6%. This sample was included in a study of cytomegalovirus exposure and HLA in healthy donors. Findings and limits, study-wide: Presence/absence analyses treated sequencing depth as roughly uniform across donors. The likely origin of a cluster of highly shared sequence variants was a sequencing artifact. A later analysis associated about 18,000 TCR beta sequences with HLA alleles at a 0.05 false discovery rate.

This sequence was found in a man between 35 and 55 years old in good health and CMV-seronegative. The sample was PBMCs.

The CDR3, as DNA: TGTGCCAGCAGCCCCAGGACAGGGCCGAGCACTGAAGCTTTCTTT. The encoded protein is CASSPRTGPSTEAFF. The chain uses TRBV7-9 and TRBJ1-1, with 8 bases that match TRBD1. J lost 4 bases, V lost 5 bases, and 9 bases had no gene match. The CDR3 is made up of 15 amino acids. Germline assignment: CDR1 SEHNR and CDR2 FQNEAQ (reference sequence).